Listed here are 18 T cell receptor beta chains from one sample, sequenced in a study of blood T cell repertoires in COVID-19. Data came from immunoSEQ multiplex PCR; TCRdb stores just in-frame clones and leaves some out. The sample has roughly 250,000 clones; more than 80% are singletons. Material for sequencing was PBMCs or T cells enriched from blood (not recorded which). The receptor set was obtained from a woman aged 18-29 years who had recovered from COVID-19.

The chain recombines TRBV19 with TRBJ1-4; tentatively, D is TRBD1 (5 bases). The CDR3 extends over 10 amino acids. CDR1 and CDR2 (germline): LNHDA, SQIVND (reference sequence). CDR3 amino acids: CDSRAEKLFF. The CDR3 bases are TGTGACTCCAGGGCAGAAAAACTGTTTTTT.

V gene TRBV13 combines with J gene TRBJ2-2; weak D call: TRBD2 (6 bases). There are 16 residues in the CDR3. The V end lost 5 bases, the J end lost 2 bases, and 15 bases lay between the germline ends. Germline values: CDR1 PRHDT, CDR2 FYEKMQ (reference sequence). CDR3 bases: TGTGCCAGCAGCGCGGGGCTAGGGCCTAACACCGGGGAGCTGTTTTTT. This encodes CASSAGLGPNTGELFF. Filled out from reference TRBV13 and TRBJ2-2, the complete variable domain reads AAGVIQSPRHLIKEKRETATLKCYPIPRHDTVYWYQQGPGQDPQFLISFYEKMQSDKGSIPDRFSAQQFSDYHSELNMSSLELGDSALYFCASSAGLGPNTGELFFGEGSRLTVL.

V and J are TRBV5-1 and TRBJ2-6; D gene ambiguous. Germline V gives CDR1 SGHRS, CDR2 YFSETQ. The germline V and J ends were trimmed by 0 bases and 2 bases, with 12 bases remaining between them. CDR3 length: 17 amino acids. Here the CDR3 DNA reads TGCGCCAGCAGCTTGGGCGGTTCCTTACCTGGGGCCAACGTCCTGACTTTC. This encodes CASSLGGSLPGANVLTF.

This chain connects TRBV21-1 to TRBJ1-2; the listed D gene, TRBD1, was not tested against the DNA. TRBV21-1 is labeled a pseudogene. The CDR3 consists of 15 residues. The CDR3: CASSKKGTGGFGYTF. In DNA form, the CDR3 reads TGTGCCAGCAGCAAAAAAGGGACAGGGGGATTTGGCTACACCTTC.

The J gene is TRBJ2-5, the V gene TRBV5-1; 15 bases match TRBD2. V lost 4 bases to trimming and J lost 2 bases; unmatched junction nucleotides: 9. The CDR3 consists of 18 residues. In germline, CDR1 is SGHRS, CDR2 YFSETQ. The CDR3 protein is CASSLYGTSGGIQETQYF. CDR3 nucleotides: TGCGCCAGCAGCCTCTACGGGACTAGCGGGGGGATACAAGAGACCCAGTACTTC.

A single count supports this clone. The chain recombines TRBV3-1 (or the pseudogene TRBV3-2) with TRBJ1-1, with D maybe TRBD1 (6 bases). The CDR3 sequence is 15 residues long. CDR1 and CDR2 (germline): LGHDT, YNNKEL (reference sequence). Deletions cut 3 bases from V and 1 base from J, with 12 bases between. The CDR3 protein is CASSHWGLGNTEAFF. The CDR3, as DNA: TGTGCCAGCAGCCATTGGGGGCTCGGGAACACTGAAGCTTTCTTT.

The chain recombines TRBV25-1 with TRBJ2-1; the match to TRBD2 covers 7 bases. V lost 3 bases to trimming and J lost 10 bases; unmatched junction nucleotides: 6. Per germline, CDR1 MGHDK and CDR2 SYGVNS. The CDR3 covers 13 residues. The CDR3 here is CASSDIRDYEQFF. In DNA, the CDR3 is TGTGCCAGCAGTGACATAAGGGACTACGAGCAGTTCTTC.

The V gene is TRBV5-1, the J gene TRBJ2-3; 10 bases line up with TRBD2. This CDR3 contains 15 residues. V gave up 4 bases and J gave up 7 bases; unmatched junction bases: 9. Germline-derived CDR1 and CDR2 are SGHRS and YFSETQ. The CDR3 DNA reads as TGCGCCAGCAGCGCCCAGCGGGGGGGCCTAAATACGCAGTATTTT. Translation: CASSAQRGGLNTQYF.

V is TRBV7-3 and J is TRBJ1-2; weak D call: TRBD1 (5 bases). In germline, CDR1 is SGHTA, CDR2 FQGTGA. The CDR3 runs to 13 residues. Trimming removed 2 bases at V and 4 bases at J, with 8 bases between. Written as DNA, the CDR3 is TGTGCCAGCAGCTTACCGCAGGGCTATGGCTACACCTTC. Translation: CASSLPQGYGYTF.

This clone was seen once. The chain has TRBV19 and TRBJ1-2; D call uncertain. CDR3 length equals 15 residues. Trimming cost V 5 bases and J 4 bases, with 17 bases left between them. Per the germline V gene, CDR1 is LNHDA and CDR2 is SQIVND (reference sequence). The CDR3 DNA follows: TGTGCCAGTAGTCCGATCGGGGATAGGGCCTATGGCTACACCTTC. This translates into CASSPIGDRAYGYTF.

The chain couples TRBV27 to TRBJ2-2; 7 bases match TRBD2. The CDR3 runs 15 residues. The V gene end was trimmed by 4 bases and the J gene end by 4 bases; junction bases not matched to a gene: 6. Looked up from germline, CDR1 is MNHEY and CDR2 is SMNVEV (reference sequence). The CDR3 DNA reads TGTGCCAGCAGTTCCGCGGGGGTGAGCACCGGGGAGCTGTTTTTT. It codes for CASSSAGVSTGELFF.

The chain combines TRBV4-2 with TRBJ2-5; 13 nucleotides agree with TRBD2. The V and J ends lost 2 bases and 1 base, in that order; junction bases with no gene match: 10. Germline V CDR1 and CDR2: LGHNA, YNFKEQ. CDR3 length: 19 residues. The CDR3 spells CASSQTTSGGAFAQETQYF. Written as DNA, the CDR3 is TGTGCCAGCAGCCAAACAACTAGCGGGGGGGCCTTTGCCCAAGAGACCCAGTACTTC.

The rearrangement uses TRBV5-1 and TRBJ2-3; D is unclear. Germline values: CDR1 SGHRS, CDR2 YFSETQ. This CDR3 has 13 residues. The ends were cut back, 8 bases at V and 4 bases at J, with 14 bases in the middle. CDR3 DNA sequence: TGCGCCAGTAGTGTTTTTATGTCAGATACGCAGTATTTT. Its protein is CASSVFMSDTQYF.

The V and J genes are TRBV3-1 (or the pseudogene TRBV3-2) and TRBJ1-1; D perhaps matches TRBD1 (5 bases). Trimming took 0 bases from V and 5 from J, leaving 16 bases between them. CDR1 and CDR2 from the germline V gene are LGHDT and YNNKEL (reference sequence). This CDR3 spans 16 amino acids. CDR3: CASSQDWGGGGTEAFF. The CDR3 coding sequence is TGTGCCAGCAGCCAAGATTGGGGCGGGGGAGGTACTGAAGCTTTCTTT.

The chain links TRBV27 to TRBJ2-7; 8 bases are shared with TRBD1. Trimming cost V 1 base and J 3 bases; bases outside gene matches: 5. The CDR3 runs to 15 residues. CDR1 and CDR2 (germline): MNHEY, SMNVEV (reference sequence). CDR3 sequence (DNA): TGTGCCAGCAGTTTATTCCAGGGGGCGAGCTACGAGCAGTACTTC. Translated: CASSLFQGASYEQYF.

The chain recombines TRBV5-1 with TRBJ1-1; D unresolved. Per the germline V gene, CDR1 is SGHRS and CDR2 is YFSETQ. CDR3 length equals 14 residues. V lost 0 bases to trimming and J lost 1 base, with 7 bases between them. The CDR3, as DNA: TGCGCCAGCAGCTTGGACATCAGGAACACTGAAGCTTTCTTT. Amino acid sequence: CASSLDIRNTEAFF.

The chain combines TRBV18 with TRBJ1-2; D not resolved. The CDR3 totals 16 residues. The germline gives CDR1 KGHSH, CDR2 LQKENI. V lost 2 bases to trimming and J lost 5 bases, with 18 bases between them. CDR3 bases: TGTGCCAGCTCACCATCAGGAGGCAGGCTACTTTATGGCTACACCTTC. It specifies CASSPSGGRLLYGYTF. The full variable domain, its missing parts supplied by reference TRBV18 and TRBJ1-2, is NAGVMQNPRHLVRRRGQEARLRCSPMKGHSHVYWYRQLPEEGLKFMVYLQKENIIDESGMPKERFSAEFPKEGPSILRIQQVVRGDSAAYFCASSPSGGRLLYGYTFGSGTRLTVV.

The gene calls are TRBV5-4 and TRBJ1-2; D is possibly TRBD1 (5 bases). The CDR3 has 12 residues. Looked up from germline, CDR1 is SGHNT and CDR2 is YYREEE (reference sequence). V was pared by 3 bases and J by 5 bases, with 8 bases between. CDR3 sequence reads: CASSSGGYGYTF. In DNA form, the CDR3 reads TGTGCCAGCAGCTCGGGGGGATATGGCTACACCTTC.